The 22 T cell receptor beta chains given below trace back to one sample, sequenced in a study of cytomegalovirus exposure and HLA in healthy donors (dated by TCRdb to the late 2010s). Receptor libraries were prepared by the immunoSEQ multiplex PCR assay. For the multiplex PCR, a mixture combining 60 forward primers for TCR Vbeta segments and 13 reverse primers for TCR Jbeta segments was used. TCRdb took this table from immuneACCESS and kept in-frame rearrangements with V and J called. Such tables lack part of the clones; where checked against another copy, unresolved V genes explain under half of the gap, and the rest is unexplained. Counted in this sample were about 140,000 clones; about 84% of them appeared once. Clones ranked in the top ten supply approximately 2.5% of the sample. Material for sequencing was PBMCs. Receptors originate from a man aged 45 to 65 in good health and CMV-seronegative.

The chain joins TRBV4-2 to TRBJ2-7, with 10 bases aligning to TRBD2. Trimming took 1 base from V and 7 from J; bases not matched to a gene: 1. Looked up from germline, CDR1 is LGHNA and CDR2 is YNFKEQ. This CDR3 spans 13 amino acids. This chain's CDR3 is CASSQALAGEQYF. DNA of the CDR3: TGTGCCAGCAGCCAAGCACTAGCGGGGGAGCAGTACTTC.

This chain connects TRBV5-1 to TRBJ1-1; D is possibly TRBD1 (5 bases). This CDR3 has 15 amino acids. Deletions cut 4 bases from V and 4 bases from J, with 17 bases between. CDR1 is SGHRS, CDR2 YFSETQ, per germline. CDR3 loop: CASSPTGTGGTEAFF. CDR3 DNA sequence: TGCGCCAGCAGCCCCACCGGGACGGGGGGCACTGAAGCTTTCTTT. The variable domain in full, completed from reference TRBV5-1 and TRBJ1-1, reads KAGVTQTPRYLIKTRGQQVTLSCSPISGHRSVSWYQQTPGQGLQFLFEYFSETQRNKGNFPGRFSGRQFSNSRSEMNVSTLELGDSALYLCASSPTGTGGTEAFFGQGTRLTVV.

This clone was detected a few times. The rearrangement links TRBV2 to TRBJ2-5; tentative D call: TRBD2 (5 bases). V was shortened by 0 bases and J by 9 bases, with 17 bases between the two germline ends. The V gene's germline CDR1 is SNHLY and CDR2 FYNNEI. The CDR3 contains 15 residues. CDR3 DNA sequence: TGTGCCAGCAGTGAAGCGGCCGGTGGAGGCGGGTCCCAGTACTTC. As protein: CASSEAAGGGGSQYF.

The chain carries TRBV5-1 and TRBJ2-7, with a tentative D call TRBD1 (5 bases). Germline lookup yields CDR1 SGHRS and CDR2 YFSETQ. This CDR3 is built from 14 residues. Trimming left V 4 bases short and J 1 base short, with 12 bases between. CDR3 bases: TGCGCCAGCAGCCCGATGACAGAGTCCTACGAGCAGTACTTC. Its protein is CASSPMTESYEQYF.

The chain joins TRBV12-5 to TRBJ2-4; possible D gene TRBD1, 6 bases. The CDR3 sequence is 12 residues long. V lost 9 bases and J 5 bases, leaving 11 bases between the germline ends. Germline V CDR1 and CDR2: LGHNT, FRNRAP. CDR3 residues: CASRDNENIQYF. In DNA form, the CDR3 reads TGTGCTAGCCGGGACAATGAAAACATTCAGTACTTC.

This sequence joins TRBV21-1 and TRBJ1-2. TRBV21-1 is marked as a pseudogene. The CDR3 contains 12 residues. CDR3 DNA sequence: TGTGCCAGCAGCAAAGAACTCTATGGCTACACCTTC. It is translated as CASSKELYGYTF.

Notes on this clone: Other DNA sequences from this sample encode an identical CDR3 as well. The J gene is TRBJ1-1, the V gene TRBV19, with 7 bases identical to TRBD1. CDR1 LNHDA and CDR2 SQIVND come from the germline V gene (reference sequence). Unmatched junction bases numbered 6, after V lost 6 bases and J lost 2 bases. This CDR3 contains 14 residues. This CDR3 reads CASSLGQENTEAFF. In DNA, the CDR3 is TGTGCCAGTAGCCTCGGACAGGAAAACACTGAAGCTTTCTTT.

This clone was seen only once. This chain joins TRBV18 and TRBJ1-1, with D maybe TRBD1 (6 bases). This CDR3 has 15 amino acids. Per germline, CDR1 KGHSH and CDR2 LQKENI. Trimming pared 4 bases from V and 0 bases from J, leaving 12 bases between. For the CDR3, the DNA is TGTGCCAGCTCACTACAGGGAAGCATGAACACTGAAGCTTTCTTT. Amino acids: CASSLQGSMNTEAFF.

This clone has only one observation. The chain uses TRBV5-6 and TRBJ1-2; 7 positions agree with TRBD1. The germline gives CDR1 SGHDT, CDR2 YYEEEE. The CDR3 sequence is 13 residues long. After removal of 2 bases from V and 4 bases from J, the junction contained 2 bases not matched to a gene. The CDR3 loop is CASSLQGTYGYTF. CDR3 coding DNA: TGTGCCAGCAGCTTACAGGGGACCTATGGCTACACCTTC.

The chain uses TRBV5-6 and TRBJ1-2, with no clear D. This CDR3 is built from 17 residues. Trimming shortened V by 2 bases and J by 2 bases, and 19 bases separated the two germline ends. From germline, CDR1 is SGHDT and CDR2 YYEEEE. The CDR3 nucleotides read TGTGCCAGCAGCTTTCCCCGGCGTTGGAGAGGGAACTATGGCTACACCTTC. This codes for CASSFPRRWRGNYGYTF.

V usage is TRBV5-8 and J usage is TRBJ1-2; no clear D. CDR1 and CDR2 from the germline V gene are SGHTS and YDEGEE. V was cut by 5 bases and J by 4 bases, with 15 bases left in between. This CDR3 has 14 residues. CDR3 DNA: TGTGCCAGCAGGTACCGGTTCGGGGTCTATGGCTACACCTTC. Its protein is CASRYRFGVYGYTF.

This clone was picked up a small number of times. The J gene is TRBJ1-2, the V gene TRBV27, with TRBD1 matching 8 bases. Trimming removed 3 bases from V and 8 bases from J; junction bases left unmatched: 11. Looked up from germline, CDR1 is MNHEY and CDR2 is SMNVEV (reference sequence). The CDR3 has 15 amino acids. The CDR3 region has the DNA TGTGCCAGCAGTTTTATCTCAGGGGGCCGGGAGGGCTACACCTTC. It yields the protein CASSFISGGREGYTF.

This chain joins TRBV19 and TRBJ1-4; D gene unclear. V lost 6 bases, J lost 3 bases, and 17 bases lay in between. Germline V CDR1 and CDR2: LNHDA, SQIVND (reference sequence). The CDR3 extends over 16 amino acids. CDR3 amino acids: CASRAGRTTANEKLFF. Here the CDR3 DNA reads TGTGCCAGTAGGGCAGGACGGACTACGGCTAATGAAAAACTGTTTTTT. Full variable domain (rest looked up from reference TRBV19 and TRBJ1-4): DGGITQSPKYLFRKEGQNVTLSCEQNLNHDAMYWYRQDPGQGLRLIYYSQIVNDFQKGDIAEGYSVSREKKESFPLTVTSAQKNPTAFYLCASRAGRTTANEKLFFGSGTQLSVL.

The V call is TRBV2, the J call TRBJ2-7; D unresolved. CDR3 length equals 11 residues. Trimming shortened V by 4 bases and J by 4 bases, and 5 bases separated the two germline ends. Looked up from germline, CDR1 is SNHLY and CDR2 is FYNNEI. This CDR3 reads CASSVRYEQYF. DNA for the CDR3: TGTGCCAGCAGTGTGAGGTACGAGCAGTACTTC.

The chain uses TRBV18 and TRBJ1-2; TRBD1 agrees at 7 bases. Germline CDR1 is KGHSH and CDR2 is LQKENI. CDR3 length: 15 residues. The V and J ends lost 3 bases and 4 bases, in that order; junction bases with no gene match: 8. The CDR3 nucleotides read TGTGCCAGCTCACCGCCTTTTGACAGGGCCTATGGCTACACCTTC. This translates into CASSPPFDRAYGYTF. Combining the CDR3 with reference TRBV18 and TRBJ1-2 gives the whole variable domain NAGVMQNPRHLVRRRGQEARLRCSPMKGHSHVYWYRQLPEEGLKFMVYLQKENIIDESGMPKERFSAEFPKEGPSILRIQQVVRGDSAAYFCASSPPFDRAYGYTFGSGTRLTVV.

This CDR3 reads CAWNRVPNTGELFF. The CDR3 DNA sequence: TGTGCCTGGAACCGAGTACCGAACACCGGGGAGCTGTTTTTT. The rearrangement joins TRBV30 to TRBJ2-2; D is unclear. Trimming removed 4 bases at V and 0 bases at J, with 9 bases between. Germline values: CDR1 GTSNPN, CDR2 SVGIG (reference sequence). CDR3 length: 14 amino acids.

This chain uses TRBV18 with TRBJ1-4; 8 nucleotides agree with TRBD1. The CDR3 consists of 15 residues. Per germline, CDR1 KGHSH and CDR2 LQKENI. With 4 bases clipped from V and 5 bases from J, the junction kept 6 bases outside the gene matches. The CDR3 protein is CASSLRQGRNEKLFF. The CDR3 DNA reads TGTGCCAGCTCACTGAGACAGGGGCGAAATGAAAAACTGTTTTTT.

This chain links TRBV4-2 with TRBJ2-7, with a possible D match to TRBD1 (5 bases). This CDR3 comprises 15 residues. The germline V gene has CDR1 LGHNA and CDR2 YNFKEQ. Trimming removed 0 bases from V and 3 bases from J, with 12 bases in between. The CDR3 spells CASSQDKGVGYEQYF. The CDR3 DNA reads TGTGCCAGCAGCCAAGATAAAGGGGTAGGCTACGAGCAGTACTTC.

This chain uses TRBV7-8 with TRBJ1-4; D perhaps matches TRBD1 (6 bases). The CDR3 totals 14 residues. Germline-derived CDR1 and CDR2 are SGHVS and FQNEAQ. V was trimmed by 6 bases and J by 6 bases, leaving 14 bases between them. The CDR3 DNA sequence: TGTGCCAGCAGTAACCGGGACAATTATGAAAAACTGTTTTTT. Protein: CASSNRDNYEKLFF.

This clone came up a few times. The CDR3 DNA follows: TGTGCCAGCAGAGAACCCGGGACAGATACGCAGTATTTT. Its protein product is CASREPGTDTQYF. The rearrangement uses TRBV6-5 and TRBJ2-3; D is ambiguous. The germline gives CDR1 MNHEY, CDR2 SVGAGI. V shed 6 bases and J shed 3 bases, with 10 bases lying between them. CDR3 length: 13 residues.

This clone was seen once. This chain uses TRBV15 with TRBJ2-1, with 13 bases aligning to TRBD2. CDR3 length equals 16 residues. CDR1 is LNHNV, CDR2 YYDKDF, per germline (reference sequence). V gave up 3 bases and J gave up 9 bases; unmatched junction bases: 8. The DNA for the CDR3 is TGTGCCACCAGCAGGCGAGGGACTAGCGGGAAGAGTGAGCAGTTCTTC. This translates into CATSRRGTSGKSEQFF.

The chain links TRBV5-1 to TRBJ1-1, with D perhaps matching TRBD1 (6 bases). Per the germline V gene, CDR1 is SGHRS and CDR2 is YFSETQ. Trimming cost V 0 bases and J 7 bases, with 10 bases left between them. This CDR3 is built from 13 residues. CDR3 nucleotides: TGCGCCAGCAGCTTGGGACAGGCCAATGAAGCTTTCTTT. It specifies CASSLGQANEAFF. The full variable domain, in which reference TRBV5-1 and TRBJ1-1 provide the parts outside the CDR3, is KAGVTQTPRYLIKTRGQQVTLSCSPISGHRSVSWYQQTPGQGLQFLFEYFSETQRNKGNFPGRFSGRQFSNSRSEMNVSTLELGDSALYLCASSLGQANEAFFGQGTRLTVV.